This T cell receptor (beta chain) was recovered during a study of control samples from healthy donors and cancer patients. The germline V gene has CDR1 MRHNA and CDR2 SNTAGT. This CDR3 is 12 amino acids long. Trimming removed 7 bases from V and 7 bases from J; junction bases left unmatched: 5. TCRdb's copy holds only in-frame clones and misses some; the assay was immunoSEQ multiplex PCR. Among around 30,000 clones listed, roughly 85% were seen once. This clone was seen once. The chain recombines TRBV6-4 with TRBJ1-1; TRBD1 matches 8 bases. The sequenced sample was PBMCs. This clonotype was obtained from a woman aged 55-69 years with head and neck cancer. The CDR3 DNA reads TGTGCCAGCAATCAGGGGGCGGGTGAAGCTTTCTTT. It specifies CASNQGAGEAFF.